The rows below give T cell receptor beta chains drawn from one sample of a study of blood T cell repertoires in COVID-19. Sequencing was performed with immunoSEQ multiplex PCR; in TCRdb, only in-frame clones are kept and a portion is missing. Among 310,000 or so clones listed, about 93% were seen once. The material sequenced was PBMCs or T cells enriched from blood (not recorded which). The receptors derive from a woman in her 30s who had recovered from COVID-19. CDR3s include the opening cysteine and the closing phenylalanine or tryptophan. D genes are given only for firm matches. Some rows mark clone size as missing; the rest say once, few, many or name a class of expanded clone.

J gene	clone size	V gene	D gene	CDR3 protein	CDR3 DNA
TRBJ2-7	NA	TRBV5-1	NA	CASSASTATSYEQYF	TGCGCCAGCAGCGCTTCGACAGCAACCTCCTACGAGCAGTACTTC
TRBJ2-7	NA	TRBV5-1	TRBD2	CASSLAEGTSGYEQYF	TGCGCCAGCAGCTTGGCCGAGGGGACTAGCGGCTACGAGCAGTACTTC
TRBJ2-1	NA	TRBV6-4	NA	CASSVTDFNEQFF	TGTGCCAGCAGTGTGACTGACTTCAATGAGCAGTTCTTC
TRBJ1-2	NA	TRBV7-9	NA	CASSTQTDYGYTF	TGTGCCAGCAGCACTCAAACAGATTATGGCTACACCTTC
TRBJ1-2	few	TRBV28	NA	CASSLAENYGYTF	TGTGCCAGCAGTTTAGCGGAAAACTATGGCTACACCTTC
TRBJ1-2	NA	TRBV2	NA	CASREYRDSADYTF	TGTGCCAGCAGGGAATACAGGGATTCAGCTGACTACACCTTC
TRBJ2-3	NA	TRBV7-9	NA	CASSHTDRDSSLTQYF	TGTGCCAGCAGTCATACTGACCGGGACTCCTCTTTGACGCAGTATTTT
TRBJ2-5	once	TRBV7-9	TRBD1	CASSRTMGQGIETQYF	TGTGCCAGCAGCCGGACCATGGGACAGGGGATAGAGACCCAGTACTTC
TRBJ1-5	NA	TRBV28	NA	CASSRGGANQPQHF	TGTGCCAGCAGTCGCGGGGGAGCCAATCAGCCCCAGCATTTT
TRBJ2-1	NA	TRBV3-1/TRBV3-2	TRBD1	CASSHSGGTWGEQFF	TGTGCCAGCAGCCATTCAGGGGGCACGTGGGGTGAGCAGTTCTTC
TRBJ1-4	NA	TRBV27	NA	CASSRGERNEKLFF	TGTGCCAGCAGCCGTGGAGAACGTAATGAAAAACTGTTTTTT
TRBJ2-6	NA	TRBV29-1	NA	CSVVLANGANVLTF	TGCAGCGTAGTCCTAGCGAACGGGGCCAACGTCCTGACTTTC
TRBJ2-5	NA	TRBV7-9	NA	CASSFSVPRQETQYF	TGTGCCAGCAGCTTTTCGGTCCCGAGGCAAGAGACCCAGTACTTC
TRBJ2-7	NA	TRBV3-1/TRBV3-2	TRBD2	CASSPSTSSYEQYF	TGTGCCAGCAGCCCTTCGACTAGCAGCTACGAGCAGTACTTC
TRBJ1-6	NA	TRBV30	NA	CAWSAQGRSYNSPLHF	TGTGCCTGGAGCGCGCAGGGGAGATCATATAATTCACCCCTCCACTTT
TRBJ2-2	NA	TRBV28	TRBD1	CASSPSTGPTGELFF	TGTGCCAGCAGTCCTTCGACAGGGCCCACCGGGGAGCTGTTTTTT
TRBJ2-3	NA	TRBV27	NA	CASSFLSTDTQYF	TGTGCCAGCAGTTTCCTCAGTACAGATACGCAGTATTTT
TRBJ1-5	NA	TRBV19	TRBD1	CASSPPQRDRLNQPQHF	TGTGCCAGTAGTCCTCCCCAGCGGGACAGGTTAAATCAGCCCCAGCATTTT
TRBJ1-5	NA	TRBV18	NA	CASSLQGLNQPQHF	TGTGCCAGCTCACTACAGGGATTAAATCAGCCCCAGCATTTT
TRBJ1-6	NA	TRBV7-9	TRBD1	CASTGQGNSPLHF	TGTGCCAGCACGGGACAGGGCAATTCACCCCTCCACTTT
TRBJ2-7	NA	TRBV28	TRBD1	CASRNRDRVNEQYF	TGTGCCAGCAGGAACCGGGACAGGGTCAACGAGCAGTACTTC
TRBJ1-6	NA	TRBV7-8	TRBD1	CASSFKQGSSYNSPLHF	TGTGCCAGCAGCTTTAAACAGGGGAGTTCCTATAATTCACCCCTCCACTTT
TRBJ1-6	NA	TRBV10-3	NA	CAISETTPVRSPLHF	TGTGCCATCAGTGAGACAACCCCCGTTCGTTCACCCCTCCACTTT
TRBJ2-3	NA	TRBV10-3	NA	CAISELLNTDTQYF	TGTGCCATCAGTGAGTTACTCAACACAGATACGCAGTATTTT
TRBJ1-2	NA	TRBV7-9	NA	CASTPRAFYYGYTF	TGTGCCAGCACCCCCAGGGCTTTCTACTATGGCTACACCTTC
TRBJ1-5	NA	TRBV10-3	TRBD1	CAIRGQGNQPQHF	TGTGCCATCAGAGGACAGGGCAATCAGCCCCAGCATTTT
TRBJ1-4	NA	TRBV7-9	TRBD1	CASSSWTGDNEKLFF	TGTGCCAGCAGCTCGTGGACAGGGGACAATGAAAAACTGTTTTTT
TRBJ2-7	NA	TRBV28	TRBD1	CASSLYRIYAGTVTYEQYF	TGTGCCAGCAGTTTATACCGAATCTACGCCGGGACAGTCACCTACGAGCAGTACTTC
TRBJ1-3	NA	TRBV7-9	NA	CASSLGRNGNTIYF	TGTGCCAGCAGCTTAGGGAGAAACGGAAACACCATATATTTT
TRBJ2-1	once	TRBV10-3	NA	CAISPDKYNEQFF	TGTGCCATCAGCCCGGACAAATACAATGAGCAGTTCTTC
TRBJ1-6	NA	TRBV10-2	NA	CASSLGPNSPLHF	TGCGCCAGCAGCCTGGGGCCTAATTCACCCCTCCACTTT
TRBJ2-5	NA	TRBV27	TRBD2	CASRLTSGRGETQYF	TGTGCCAGCAGGCTAACTAGCGGGAGAGGTGAGACCCAGTACTTC
TRBJ2-7	NA	TRBV6-2/TRBV6-3	NA	CASSSRGAYEQYF	TGTGCCAGCAGTTCCCGGGGGGCGTACGAGCAGTACTTC
TRBJ1-2	NA	TRBV6-5	TRBD1	CASSLTGTGSYGYTF	TGTGCCAGCAGTTTGACCGGGACAGGGAGTTATGGCTACACCTTC
TRBJ1-2	NA	TRBV9	NA	CASSVELSLNYTF	TGTGCCAGCAGCGTAGAACTTAGCCTAAACTACACCTTC
TRBJ1-1	NA	TRBV7-9	NA	CASSVQGEAFF	TGTGCCAGCAGCGTCCAGGGAGAAGCTTTCTTT
TRBJ1-6	NA	TRBV4-3	NA	CASSQDGTYNSPLHF	TGCGCCAGCAGCCAGGATGGGACTTATAATTCACCCCTCCACTTT
TRBJ1-3	NA	TRBV3-1/TRBV3-2	TRBD1	CASSHWTGVGNTIYF	TGTGCCAGCAGCCATTGGACAGGCGTTGGAAACACCATATATTTT
TRBJ2-2	NA	TRBV28	TRBD1	CASSLWGQGANTGELFF	TGTGCCAGCAGCCTCTGGGGACAGGGGGCAAACACCGGGGAGCTGTTTTTT
TRBJ1-6	NA	TRBV6-5	TRBD1	CASSNTGGGNSPLHF	TGTGCCAGCAGTAACACAGGGGGCGGGAATTCACCCCTCCACTTT
TRBJ2-5	NA	TRBV5-6	TRBD1	CASSPTPLTGSETQYF	TGTGCCAGCAGCCCGACACCCTTGACAGGGTCAGAGACCCAGTACTTC
TRBJ1-4	few	TRBV11-2	TRBD1	CASSLWTGNEKLFF	TGTGCCAGCAGCCTCTGGACAGGGAATGAAAAACTGTTTTTT
TRBJ2-7	NA	TRBV7-9	TRBD1	CASSRDRGRSYEQYF	TGTGCCAGCAGCCGGGACAGGGGCCGCTCCTACGAGCAGTACTTC
TRBJ2-7	once	TRBV28	TRBD2	CASSVPSGSYEQYF	TGTGCCAGCAGCGTGCCTAGCGGATCCTACGAGCAGTACTTC
TRBJ1-1	NA	TRBV7-9	TRBD1	CASSLEGQSKAFF	TGTGCCAGCAGCTTAGAGGGACAGTCAAAAGCTTTCTTT
TRBJ2-7	NA	TRBV30	TRBD2	CAWSVREGYYEQYF	TGTGCCTGGAGTGTCAGGGAGGGGTACTACGAGCAGTACTTC
TRBJ1-2	NA	TRBV5-4	TRBD1	CASSFDRDPGYGYTF	TGTGCCAGCAGCTTTGACAGGGATCCTGGCTATGGCTACACCTTC
TRBJ2-5	NA	TRBV5-1	NA	CASSAGQNQETQYF	TGCGCCAGCAGCGCCGGACAGAACCAAGAGACCCAGTACTTC
TRBJ2-1	NA	TRBV11-3	NA	CASSPLNTNEQFF	TGTGCCAGCAGCCCACTTAATACCAATGAGCAGTTCTTC
TRBJ1-1	NA	TRBV28	NA	CASSPPGLRTEAFF	TGTGCCAGCAGTCCTCCGGGACTCCGCACTGAAGCTTTCTTT
TRBJ2-2	NA	TRBV19	TRBD2	CASRPSGRDTGELFF	TGTGCCAGTAGACCAAGCGGGAGAGATACCGGGGAGCTGTTTTTT